This T cell receptor (beta chain) was recorded in a study of spatial heterogeneity in lung cancer (dated by TCRdb to about 2019). About the study as a whole: Beta-chain transcripts were consistently detected in greater numbers than alpha-chain transcripts, which likely reflects a higher abundance of beta-chain transcripts. In the raw uncorrected reads, each unique combination of TCR and UMI appeared on average more than ten times. In non-small cell lung cancer, the study quantitatively compared TCR alpha and beta repertoires across several tumor regions, matched nontumor lung, and blood. TCR repertoire features were related to nonsynonymous mutation counts determined by whole-exome sequencing of tumor tissue. At surgery, over 200 tumor regions, roughly 63 matched nontumor lung samples and 56 PBMC samples were TCR-sequenced for both alpha and beta chains. Study-level results and caveats: Ubiquitous expanded tumor TCRs were found in blood more often at tumor resection than at routine follow-up. Confirming at a functional level the hypothesis that regional TCRs recognize regional mutations was considered to require additional single-cell paired TCR alpha and beta sequencing.

Points on this clonotype: There is no known antigen for this receptor. It has no much larger one-base neighbor in the sample; base qualities were not kept.

The CDR3 measures 15 amino acids from cysteine to phenylalanine. CDR3 DNA is the only sequence kept; it has 45 bases, read in frame from the first base. The V end loses 0 bases and the J end loses 6 bases, and a stretch of 14 bases separates them. For CDR1 and CDR2, the germline V gene lists SGHAT and FQNNGV. The sample's time point label is to be understood as: sample taken at primary tumor resection. For TCR sequencing, whole RNA was extracted from tumor and nontumor lung tissue, or from cryopreserved PBMC samples, and no cell sorting was done. Samples were obtained from roughly 72 patients with early-stage, untreated non-small cell lung cancer from the lung TRACERx cohort. Only patients with enough RNA available from two or more tumor regions were chosen for TCR sequencing. Library method: 5' RACE. For sequencing, a NextSeq 500 was employed. In the TCR library protocol, a unique molecular identifier was attached to each TCR cDNA molecule so that PCR and sequencing errors could be corrected. Per the authors' processing: Decombinator tools were used for TCR identification, UMI-based error correction and CDR3 extraction. TCRs above a frequency of 2 per 1,000, corresponding to the top 1% of the tumor frequency distribution, were defined as expanded. Renyi diversity was computed with the R vegan package after each repertoire had been subsampled 100 times to 5,000 TCRs. CDR3 similarity networks were constructed using string-kernel similarity of amino acid triplets, with links drawn between CDR3s whose pairwise similarity was above 0.82. TCRdb redid the processing of the public reads, applying fastp at Q25 and MiXCR, and retained in-frame beta chains. Records with the same CDR3 protein are collapsed into one entry carrying the most frequent genes and DNA. These V and J calls rely on TCRdb rather than the paper's analysis. This sample comprises under 40,000 distinct CDR3 sequences, about 6% of them detected only once. The top ten hold about 9.9% of the sample.

This TCR was recovered from a male donor with early-stage non-small cell lung cancer. The sequence is built from TRBV11-2 and TRBJ1-2; TRBD1 is a possible D gene, resting on 6 matching bases. The sequencing here drew on PBMCs, taken at surgery. This receptor has the CDR3 CASSLDYRDRNGYTF. The DNA is TGTGCCAGCAGCTTAGATTACAGGGATAGAAATGGCTACACCTTC. The reference TRBV11-2 and TRBJ1-2 proteins fill in what lies around the CDR3, so the full variable domain reads EAGVAQSPRYKIIEKRQSVAFWCNPISGHATLYWYQQILGQGPKLLIQFQNNGVVDDSQLPKDRFSAERLKGVDSTLKIQPAKLEDSAVYLCASSLDYRDRNGYTFGSGTRLTVV.